These T cell receptor beta chains were read from a single sample in a study of cytomegalovirus exposure and HLA in healthy donors. The table came from immunoSEQ multiplex PCR; TCRdb's copy has only in-frame clones and leaves some out. The sample carries around 94,000 clones, approximately 77% recorded once. Sequenced sample: PBMCs. The receptor source for this set is a male donor in good health and CMV-seropositive. The CDR3 runs from the conserved cysteine through the conserved F or W. The D gene is left open where the match is weak. Rows may omit the clone size; those that give it use once, few, many or a size class.

D gene	V gene	J gene	clone size	CDR3 protein	CDR3 DNA
.	TRBV5-6	TRBJ2-2	.	CASSWSFWTSNTGELFF	TGTGCCAGCAGCTGGAGTTTTTGGACATCGAACACCGGGGAGCTGTTTTTT
TRBD1	TRBV6-6	TRBJ2-5	.	CASTETGQGETQYF	TGTGCCAGCACCGAAACGGGACAGGGCGAGACCCAGTACTTC
TRBD2	TRBV19	TRBJ2-1	.	CASRSRTSGEQYNEQFF	TGTGCCAGTAGGTCTCGGACTAGCGGGGAACAATACAATGAGCAGTTCTTC
TRBD1	TRBV27	TRBJ2-7	.	CASSPGTGYEQYF	TGTGCCAGCAGTCCCGGGACAGGCTACGAGCAGTACTTC
.	TRBV10-3	TRBJ2-5	.	CAISESEETQYF	TGTGCCATCAGTGAGTCCGAGGAGACCCAGTACTTC
TRBD1	TRBV28	TRBJ1-5	.	CATLHTRQGAQQPQHF	TGTGCCACCCTACACACAAGACAGGGGGCCCAACAGCCCCAGCATTTT
TRBD1	TRBV7-2	TRBJ2-1	few	CASSSRQGARNEQFF	TGTGCCAGCAGCTCCCGACAGGGGGCGCGGAATGAGCAGTTCTTC
TRBD2	TRBV7-2	TRBJ2-3	.	CASSQLGLASTDTQYF	TGTGCCAGCAGCCAACTCGGACTAGCATCCACAGATACGCAGTATTTT
TRBD1	TRBV11-3	TRBJ2-3	once	CASSLAGGGTDTQYF	TGTGCCAGCAGTCTAGCAGGGGGCGGCACAGATACGCAGTATTTT
.	TRBV29-1	TRBJ2-7	.	CSVEDQRETEQYF	TGCAGCGTTGAAGATCAGAGGGAAACGGAGCAGTACTTC
TRBD1	TRBV7-9	TRBJ1-4	.	CASSRGNRGDEKLFF	TGTGCCAGCAGCCGGGGCAACAGGGGGGATGAAAAACTGTTTTTT
TRBD2	TRBV7-3	TRBJ2-3	.	CASSQTGTKADTQYF	TGTGCCAGCAGCCAGACCGGGACTAAAGCCGATACGCAGTATTTT
TRBD2	TRBV7-9	TRBJ2-3	.	CASSLRLTGLAGVADTQYF	TGTGCCAGCAGCTTACGCCTAACCGGACTAGCGGGAGTGGCAGATACGCAGTATTTT
.	TRBV7-2	TRBJ2-5	.	CASSLSPSRQETQYF	TGTGCCAGCAGCTTATCCCCTAGTAGACAAGAGACCCAGTACTTC
TRBD2	TRBV29-1	TRBJ2-4	.	CSVVGQAGDIQYF	TGCAGCGTTGTTGGTCAGGCGGGGGACATTCAGTACTTC
TRBD1	TRBV19	TRBJ2-1	.	CASKGQGARYNEQFF	TGTGCCTCCAAGGGGCAGGGGGCGAGATACAATGAGCAGTTCTTC
TRBD1	TRBV9	TRBJ2-1	.	CASSVLGTGGNEQFF	TGTGCCAGCAGCGTTCTTGGGACAGGGGGCAATGAGCAGTTCTTC
.	TRBV2	TRBJ1-1	.	CASSSQGTEAFF	TGTGCCAGCAGCTCGCAGGGGACTGAAGCTTTCTTT
.	TRBV20-1	TRBJ2-5	.	CSAVRGETQYF	TGCAGTGCCGTAAGGGGGGAGACCCAGTACTTC
.	TRBV7-9	TRBJ2-5	once	CASSLGTVETQYF	TGTGCCAGCAGCTTAGGGACAGTTGAGACCCAGTACTTC
TRBD1	TRBV11-2	TRBJ2-1	.	CASSPLTGGSYNEQFF	TGTGCCAGCAGTCCTCTCACAGGGGGGTCCTACAATGAGCAGTTCTTC
.	TRBV9	TRBJ2-5	.	CASSLGGLRETQYF	TGTGCCAGCAGCTTGGGGGGTTTACGGGAGACCCAGTACTTC
.	TRBV7-2	TRBJ1-5	few	CASSSGRSSPQHF	TGTGCCAGCAGCTCCGGCAGGTCGTCCCCCCAGCATTTT
.	TRBV10-2	TRBJ2-1	once	CASEGYNEQFF	TGCGCCAGCGAGGGATACAATGAGCAGTTCTTC
TRBD2	TRBV28	TRBJ2-3	.	CASTSGGTSEGTQYF	TGTGCCAGCACCTCAGGGGGGACTAGCGAAGGTACGCAGTATTTT
TRBD1	TRBV6-5	TRBJ2-7	.	CASSYGGTGAGDEQYF	TGTGCCAGCAGTTACGGCGGGACAGGGGCTGGCGACGAGCAGTACTTC
.	TRBV27	TRBJ2-3	.	CASNRQDSTDTQYF	TGTGCCAGCAACAGACAGGACAGCACAGATACGCAGTATTTT
.	TRBV27	TRBJ2-7	.	CASKRSETYEQYF	TGTGCCAGCAAGCGCAGTGAGACCTACGAGCAGTACTTC
TRBD1	TRBV30	TRBJ2-7	.	CAWNPGQGNEQYF	TGTGCCTGGAACCCGGGACAGGGAAACGAGCAGTACTTC
.	TRBV28	TRBJ1-5	.	CASSLGSQPQHF	TGTGCCAGCAGTTTAGGGAGTCAGCCCCAGCATTTT